This T cell receptor beta chain derives from a study of blood T cell repertoires in COVID-19. Across the whole study: T cells, B-cell-depleted T cells, or PBMCs supplied cDNA or gDNA.

Libraries were prepared by immunoSEQ multiplex PCR; TCRdb keeps only in-frame clonotypes and omits some of them. The sample includes around 100,000 clones, more than 75% seen only once; the top ten take under 9.5%. The CDR3 sequence is 16 residues long. CDR1 KGHSH and CDR2 LQKENI come from the germline V gene. The trim removed 4 bases at V and 2 bases at J, leaving 8 bases unmatched. This clone was seen more than once but under ten times. This receptor was obtained from a woman between 40 and 55 years old with acute or convalescent COVID-19. Sequencing was carried out using peripheral blood. The V call is TRBV18, the J call TRBJ1-1; TRBD1 matches 9 bases. In DNA, the CDR3 is TGTGCCAGCTCACTTTGGACAGGGGAATTTAACACTGAAGCTTTCTTT. It encodes CASSLWTGEFNTEAFF. The variable domain in full, with the rest retrieved from reference TRBV18 and TRBJ1-1, is NAGVMQNPRHLVRRRGQEARLRCSPMKGHSHVYWYRQLPEEGLKFMVYLQKENIIDESGMPKERFSAEFPKEGPSILRIQQVVRGDSAAYFCASSLWTGEFNTEAFFGQGTRLTVV.